The 13 T cell receptor beta chains below were found in one sample sequenced in a study of T cells after yellow fever vaccination. TCRdb processed the 5' RACE reads anew with MiXCR; each CDR3 protein has one entry. The sample shows about 350,000 distinct CDR3 sequences, roughly 7.5% of them seen only once. The sample was PBMCs, taken 35 to 50 days after the first yellow fever vaccination. The source of these receptors is a man aged 18 to 29 who received the YFV17D yellow fever vaccine.

The sample holds a few counts of this clonotype. This rearrangement joins TRBV29-1 to TRBJ1-3, with 7 bases that match TRBD1. In germline, CDR1 is SQVTM, CDR2 ANQGSEA. The CDR3 extends over 14 amino acids. The CDR3 DNA sequence: TGCAGTACCAAGACAGGGTACTCTGGAAACACCATATATTTT. Translated, it gives CSTKTGYSGNTIYF.

This chain joins TRBV7-2 and TRBJ1-3; D is undetermined. Trimming stripped 5 bases from V and 0 bases from J, with 14 bases between. The germline CDR1 and CDR2 sequences are SGHTA and FQGNSA. The CDR3 extends over 16 amino acids. CDR3 protein: CASSRAGLSSGNTIYF. Written as DNA, the CDR3 is TGTGCCAGCAGCCGAGCCGGCCTTAGCTCTGGAAACACCATATATTTT.

This chain connects TRBV10-3 to TRBJ1-2; TRBD1 matches 9 bases. CDR1 and CDR2 (germline): ENHRY, SYGVKD. V trimming: 4 bases; J trimming: 5 bases; junction bases outside the gene matches: 8. This CDR3 spans 15 amino acids. As DNA, the CDR3 is TGTGCCATCAGTGCCGGGACAGGGCACTATTATGGCTACACCTTC. Protein: CAISAGTGHYYGYTF.

The gene calls are TRBV7-9 and TRBJ2-7; D call uncertain. The germline V gene encodes CDR1 SEHNR and CDR2 FQNEAQ (reference sequence). V lost 8 bases, J lost 4 bases, and 15 bases lay in between. CDR3 length: 13 residues. The CDR3 sequence: CASGPGLRYEQYV. The CDR3 nucleotides are TGTGCCAGCGGCCCTGGGCTCAGGTACGAGCAGTACGTC.

This clonotype was picked up a small number of times. This chain links TRBV7-3 with TRBJ2-2; either TRBD1 or TRBD2 may fit D (5 bases each). This CDR3 region has 16 residues. CDR1 is SGHTA and CDR2 is FQGTGA in the germline V gene. V lost 5 bases and J 6 bases, leaving 19 bases between the germline ends. This CDR3 reads CASSQMGTPGAGELFF. In DNA form, the CDR3 reads TGTGCCAGCAGCCAAATGGGGACCCCCGGGGCCGGGGAGCTGTTTTTT.

The genes are TRBV10-3 and TRBJ2-3; D unclear. V dropped 10 bases and J dropped 1 base, with 18 bases sitting between them. The CDR3 is 15 amino acids. Germline CDR1 and CDR2: ENHRY and SYGVKD. The DNA for the CDR3 is TGTGCCACCGCCCCCATACCGACTGGCACAGATACGCAGTATTTT. It codes for CATAPIPTGTDTQYF.

V and J are TRBV20-1 and TRBJ2-4, with D maybe TRBD1 (5 bases). There are 12 residues in the CDR3. The V gene lost 2 bases and the J gene lost 6 bases, with 8 bases spanning the gap. CDR1 is DFQATT, CDR2 SNEGSKA, per germline (reference sequence). The CDR3 sequence is CSARPDRNIQYF. The DNA for the CDR3 is TGCAGTGCTAGACCTGACAGAAACATTCAGTACTTC.

The chain employs TRBV4-1 and TRBJ2-1; 13 nucleotides match TRBD2. Trimming removed 11 bases from V and 4 bases from J; junction bases left unmatched: 11. The germline V gene encodes CDR1 MGHRA and CDR2 YSYEKL. The CDR3 spans 16 residues. The CDR3 here is CAAGLTSGGGYNEQFF. For the CDR3, the DNA is TGCGCCGCAGGGCTTACTAGCGGGGGGGGGTACAATGAGCAGTTCTTC.

The table lists this clonotype with a few counts. The rearrangement uses TRBV6-1 and TRBJ1-1; no firm D call. From germline, CDR1 is MNHNS and CDR2 SASEGT. With 6 bases removed from V and 5 bases from J, the gap between germline ends came to 16 bases. The CDR3 runs to 14 residues. The CDR3 region is CASRHPVYVTEAFF. The CDR3 bases are TGTGCCAGCAGACACCCAGTTTATGTGACTGAAGCTTTCTTT.

This clonotype has ten or more counts. This chain joins TRBV5-5 and TRBJ2-5; D is uncertain. V shed 0 bases and J shed 2 bases, with 8 bases lying between them. From germline, CDR1 is SGHKS and CDR2 YYEKEE (reference sequence). The CDR3 extends over 14 amino acids. The CDR3 reads CASSLEWGQETQYF. CDR3 DNA sequence: TGTGCCAGCAGCTTGGAATGGGGACAAGAGACCCAGTACTTC.

The table lists this clonotype with a few counts. V usage is TRBV2 and J usage is TRBJ2-2, with D possibly TRBD1 on 6 matching bases. V was pared by 7 bases and J by 6 bases, with 9 bases between. The CDR3 is made up of 12 amino acids. The germline V gene encodes CDR1 SNHLY and CDR2 FYNNEI. The DNA of the CDR3 is TGTGCCAGCAACAGGGAGCCCGGGGAGCTGTTTTTT. Translating it yields CASNREPGELFF. Full variable domain (remainder filled in from reference TRBV2 and TRBJ2-2): EPEVTQTPSHQVTQMGQEVILRCVPISNHLYFYWYRQILGQKVEFLVSFYNNEISEKSEIFDDQFSVERPDGSNFTLKIRSTKLEDSAMYFCASNREPGELFFGEGSRLTVL.

The rearrangement uses TRBV7-2 and TRBJ2-3; 8 bases agree with TRBD2. The J segment lost 8 bases and the V segment lost 5 bases, leaving 15 bases of the junction unmatched. Germline CDR1 and CDR2: SGHTA and FQGNSA. The CDR3 runs 16 residues. This CDR3 reads CASSQNGAGGVGTQYF. The CDR3 nucleotides read TGTGCCAGCAGCCAGAATGGGGCGGGGGGTGTCGGTACGCAGTATTTT. Looking up the rest from reference TRBV7-2 and TRBJ2-3 gives the full variable domain: GAGVSQSPSNKVTEKGKDVELRCDPISGHTALYWYRQSLGQGLEFLIYFQGNSAPDKSGLPSDRFSAERTGGSVSTLTIQRTQQEDSAVYLCASSQNGAGGVGTQYFGPGTRLTVL.

The chain combines TRBV7-2 with TRBJ2-5; 8 bases fit TRBD2. Germline V gene sequence: CDR1 SGHTA, CDR2 FQGNSA. Germline trimming cut 1 base from V and 5 bases from J; bases unmatched to any gene: 15. This CDR3 has 18 amino acids. The CDR3 protein is CASSLGPYLSGDGETQYF. CDR3 bases: TGTGCCAGCAGCTTAGGGCCTTATCTTAGCGGGGACGGTGAGACCCAGTACTTC.